This entry lists 16 T cell receptor beta chains sequenced from one sample in a study of OX40 agonist ivuxolimab in advanced cancers. The library relied on the immunoSEQ multiplex PCR assay. The table comes from immuneACCESS by way of TCRdb, which keeps in-frame sequences with V and J called. Part of the clones is missing from these tables; in studies checked, under half for an unresolved V gene and the rest for unknown reasons. The table for this sample lists roughly 21,000 clones; around 87% of them were counted only once. The biggest ten clones account for roughly 16% of the sample. This material consisted of CD4+ or CD8+ T cells sorted from blood, taken in a trial of the OX40 agonist ivuxolimab. Receptors were obtained from an adult with an advanced solid tumor such as melanoma, head and neck, liver or kidney cancer.

With respect to this clone: Other nucleotide sequences from this sample produce the same CDR3. The chain carries TRBV19 and TRBJ2-7; weak D call: TRBD1 (5 bases). Trimming took 6 bases from V and 2 from J, leaving 11 bases between them. This CDR3 spans 13 amino acids. Germline lookup yields CDR1 LNHDA and CDR2 SQIVND (reference sequence). This CDR3 is CASSLDSTYEQYF. CDR3 in DNA: TGTGCCAGTAGCCTTGACAGTACCTACGAGCAGTACTTC.

J is TRBJ2-1 and V is TRBV6-5; 9 bases fit TRBD2. Trimming at V came to 5 bases and at J to 4 bases, leaving 0 bases not matched to a gene. This CDR3 comprises 13 residues. Germline CDR1 and CDR2: MNHEY and SVGAGI. CDR3 protein: CASSTSGYNEQFF. The CDR3 nucleotides are TGTGCCAGCAGTACTAGCGGGTACAATGAGCAGTTCTTC.

The V gene is TRBV4-2, the J gene TRBJ1-4; 8 nucleotides match TRBD1. J was trimmed by 4 bases and V by 3 bases; bases with no gene match: 7. The CDR3 extends over 16 amino acids. Germline V gene sequence: CDR1 LGHNA, CDR2 YNFKEQ. CDR3: CASSHGGTGDNEKLFF. CDR3 nucleotide sequence: TGTGCCAGCAGCCATGGGGGGACAGGAGATAATGAAAAACTGTTTTTT.

The rearrangement uses TRBV4-1 and TRBJ2-7; a possible D gene is TRBD2 (7 bases). The CDR3 extends over 15 amino acids. Trimming took 1 base from V and 3 from J, leaving 13 bases between them. Per the germline V gene, CDR1 is MGHRA and CDR2 is YSYEKL. The CDR3 spells CASSQGLGGGYEQYF. CDR3 bases: TGCGCCAGCAGCCAAGGTCTGGGAGGGGGCTACGAGCAGTACTTC.

The CDR3 protein is CASSGSRDKVRAGELFF. CDR3 bases: TGTGCCAGCAGCGGGAGCCGGGACAAGGTCAGAGCCGGGGAGCTGTTTTTT. The chain uses TRBV7-9 and TRBJ2-2, with D perhaps matching TRBD1 (6 bases). Germline CDR1 and CDR2: SEHNR and FQNEAQ (reference sequence). This CDR3 has 17 amino acids. V lost 5 bases and J lost 6, with 22 bases in between. Complete variable domain (other parts from reference TRBV7-9 and TRBJ2-2): DTGVSQNPRHKITKRGQNVTFRCDPISEHNRLYWYRQTLGQGPEFLTYFQNEAQLEKSRLLSDRFSAERPKGSFSTLEIQRTEQGDSAMYLCASSGSRDKVRAGELFFGEGSRLTVL.

The chain links TRBV10-3 to TRBJ2-5, with D unclear. The J call may be incorrect, as the DNA end agrees better with TRBJ2-7. Germline CDR1 and CDR2: ENHRY and SYGVKD. The CDR3 runs 14 residues. CDR3 residues: CAISESEGSYEQYF. The CDR3 DNA follows: TGTGCCATCAGTGAGTCAGAAGGATCCTACGAGCAGTACTTC.

This clone was seen only once. This rearrangement joins TRBV5-1 to TRBJ2-5, with 8 bases identical to TRBD1. Judging by the DNA end, TRBJ2-7 fits better; the J call may be wrong. Germline V lookup: CDR1 SGHRS, CDR2 YFSETQ. This CDR3 is built from 14 residues. Written as DNA, the CDR3 is TGCGCCAGCAGCACCGGACAGGGAACGTACGAGCAGTACTTC. As protein: CASSTGQGTYEQYF.

This clone was counted a few times. The CDR3 DNA is TGTGCCAGCAGCCCCGGGACAGGGAGCTCCTACGAGCAGTACTTC. Translation gives CASSPGTGSSYEQYF. The genes are TRBV4-2 and TRBJ2-7; 9 bases agree with TRBD1. The CDR3 covers 15 residues. CDR1 is LGHNA and CDR2 is YNFKEQ in the germline V gene. The V and J ends lost 4 bases and 0 bases, in that order; junction bases with no gene match: 4.

The chain employs TRBV14 and TRBJ1-1, with 8 nucleotides matching TRBD1. The CDR3 consists of 17 residues. V was pared by 0 bases and J by 6 bases, with 12 bases of the junction left unmatched. The germline V gene encodes CDR1 SGHDN and CDR2 FVKESK. CDR3 DNA sequence: TGTGCCAGCAGCCAAGATGGAGAGGGGACAGGCTCATCTGAAGCTTTCTTT. Its protein is CASSQDGEGTGSSEAFF.

This clone was found once. V and J are TRBV7-3 and TRBJ1-1; 8 bases are shared with TRBD1. This CDR3 spans 15 amino acids. The J segment lost 5 bases and the V segment lost 1 base, leaving 6 bases of the junction unmatched. Germline CDR1 SGHTA, CDR2 FQGTGA. The CDR3 nucleotides are TGTGCCAGCAGCTTAATGGCAGGGGGCGGTACTGAAGCTTTCTTT. Its protein product is CASSLMAGGGTEAFF. Combining the CDR3 with reference TRBV7-3 and TRBJ1-1 gives the whole variable domain GAGVSQTPSNKVTEKGKYVELRCDPISGHTALYWYRQSLGQGPEFLIYFQGTGAADDSGLPNDRFFAVRPEGSVSTLKIQRTERGDSAVYLCASSLMAGGGTEAFFGQGTRLTVV.

Worth noting for this clone: The germline gene is not matched at one end of the junction; a read error may be the cause. The CDR3 DNA follows: TGTGCCAGCAGGGAATCTGGAAACACCATATATTTT. It encodes CASRESGNTIYF. V and J are TRBV25-1 and TRBJ1-3; no clear D. CDR3 length equals 12 residues. CDR1 and CDR2 from the germline V gene are MGHDK and SYGVNS.

The chain combines TRBV5-1 with TRBJ2-7; TRBD1 matches 7 bases. CDR3 size: 14 residues. After removal of 4 bases from V and 3 bases from J, the junction contained 7 bases not matched to a gene. Germline loops: CDR1 SGHRS, CDR2 YFSETQ. This CDR3 is CASSPGTVNYEQYF. In nucleotides, the CDR3 is TGCGCCAGCAGCCCCGGGACAGTTAACTACGAGCAGTACTTC.

This chain connects TRBV27 to TRBJ2-1; 10 nucleotides agree with TRBD2. J lost 9 bases, V lost 5 bases, and 7 bases had no gene match. Germline V gene data show CDR1 as MNHEY and CDR2 as SMNVEV (reference sequence). The CDR3 is made up of 14 amino acids. The DNA of the CDR3 is TGTGCCAGCAGTATAGCGGGGGGCCACCTTGAGCAGTTCTTC. This codes for CASSIAGGHLEQFF.

The V and J genes are TRBV25-1 and TRBJ1-2; TRBD1 agrees at 11 bases. V shed 5 bases and J 2 bases; nucleotides not matched to a gene: 7. The CDR3 loop spans 16 amino acids. Per germline, CDR1 MGHDK and CDR2 SYGVNS. The DNA of the CDR3 is TGTGCCAGCAGTAAAGGACAGGGGGCGCCCAACTATGGCTACACCTTC. This gives the protein CASSKGQGAPNYGYTF.

CDR3 bases: TGTGCTGAGACGGGGGCAGGTACCGGGGAGCTGTTTTTT. It is translated as CAETGAGTGELFF. The chain is built from TRBV30 and TRBJ2-2, with D perhaps being TRBD1 or TRBD2 (6 bases each). The CDR3 sequence is 13 residues long. CDR1 is GTSNPN, CDR2 SVGIG, per germline (reference sequence).

The chain couples TRBV4-1 to TRBJ1-1; 7 bases are a match to TRBD1. CDR1 MGHRA and CDR2 YSYEKL come from the germline V gene. Trimming removed 0 bases from V and 12 bases from J; junction bases left unmatched: 10. The CDR3 has 14 residues. CDR3 protein: CASSQDQGPGGPFF. DNA for the CDR3: TGCGCCAGCAGCCAAGATCAGGGCCCAGGGGGACCTTTCTTT.